A selection of T cell receptor beta chains follows, all from one sample in a study of early T cells in non-severe SARS-CoV-2 infection. TCRdb ran MiXCR on the 5' RACE reads and lists one entry per CDR3 protein. The table has approximately 100,000 distinct CDR3 sequences, roughly 17% seen once. The sequenced material came from whole blood. Receptors originate from an adult who was a healthcare worker with PCR-confirmed SARS-CoV-2 infection or an uninfected control (not recorded which). The conserved cysteine and the conserved F or W are not part of the CDR3 here.

>TRBV27|12|TRBJ2-5
ASSLRGADETQY
>TRBV6-5|12|TRBJ2-1
ASSPSSSYNEQF
>TRBV19|11|TRBJ2-7
ASSIPNGVVQY
>TRBV12-3/TRBV12-4|11|TRBJ2-2
ASSHFNTGELF
>TRBV12-3/TRBV12-4|12|TRBJ1-6
ASSFRRGNSPLH
>TRBV29-1|10|TRBJ2-5
SVDRDGETQY
>TRBV27|11|TRBJ2-7
ASSLSKLAEQY
>TRBV20-1|12|TRBJ2-7
SARDFSGGDEQY
>TRBV28|12|TRBJ1-1
ASSLLRVNTEAF
>TRBV20-1|13|TRBJ1-1
SASRDGEGNTEAF
>TRBV7-2|14|TRBJ1-6
ASSMDSYSYNSPLH
>TRBV19|14|TRBJ1-5
ASSIDTRVRDQPQH
>TRBV29-1|11|TRBJ1-2
SVGPDRDHGYT
>TRBV29-1|12|TRBJ2-1
SVHGDDSYNEQF
>TRBV12-3/TRBV12-4|11|TRBJ1-2
ASSLREPGGYT
>TRBV25-1|12|TRBJ1-4
ASGKDSLNEKLF
>TRBV29-1|13|TRBJ1-1
SVGSGWGMNTEAF
>TRBV7-8|14|TRBJ1-6
ASSPQRTGYNSPLH
>TRBV7-9|15|TRBJ1-1
ASSLTSKRVLKPEAF
>TRBV11-2|11|TRBJ1-2
ASSSEKMGGYT
>TRBV11-2|11|TRBJ2-7
ASSLTDPYEQY
>TRBV3-1|11|TRBJ2-5
ASSQGVSRAQY
>TRBV7-9|14|TRBJ1-2
ASSPSLGLGGRGYT
>TRBV6-5|10|TRBJ2-7
ASSNSGLEQY
>TRBV28|12|TRBJ2-5
ASSTDSHQETQY
>TRBV11-2|12|TRBJ1-1
ASSLMRVNTEAF
>TRBV7-9|14|TRBJ2-6
ASSLGPASGANVLT
>TRBV27|13|TRBJ2-7
ASRRLAGGSYEQY
>TRBV7-9|14|TRBJ1-4
ASSPGQGARNEKLF
>TRBV7-2|13|TRBJ2-5
ASSPSGGPQETQY
>TRBV11-3|12|TRBJ1-1
ASSLGHGNTEAF
>TRBV6-2/TRBV6-3|12|TRBJ1-2
ASSWDRGNYGYT
>TRBV2|12|TRBJ2-1
ASSDRDRVNEQF
>TRBV10-3|13|TRBJ1-5
ARRTGDSSNQPQH
>TRBV5-6|12|TRBJ2-3
ASSLAGTEDTQY
>TRBV6-5|12|TRBJ1-2
ASSFSGPRIGYT
>TRBV11-3|10|TRBJ2-2
ASSLDWGELF
>TRBV2|11|TRBJ1-2
ASWDRANYGYT
>TRBV11-3|10|TRBJ2-1
ASSSDYNEQF
>TRBV6-1|13|TRBJ1-2
ASSEDPVTAYGYT
>TRBV7-9|14|TRBJ2-3
ASSRDRAPGPDTQY
>TRBV4-2|12|TRBJ2-2
ASSQDPGTGELF
>TRBV7-9|12|TRBJ2-5
VSSLGQGAPMEY
>TRBV11-2|11|TRBJ2-3
ASIPSPPEEQY
>TRBV12-3/TRBV12-4|15|TRBJ1-1
ASSFFWWRGMNTEAF
>TRBV27|11|TRBJ2-7
VSSLARAYEQY
>TRBV6-2/TRBV6-3|14|TRBJ2-5
ASSGQSRGIQETQY
>TRBV24-1|13|TRBJ2-3
ATSERGGATDTQY
>TRBV20-1|8|TRBJ2-7
SAPSYEQY
>TRBV7-9|11|TRBJ2-1
ASSLGPRGEQF
>TRBV12-3/TRBV12-4|11|TRBJ2-2
ASAYRRGGELF
>TRBV4-2|14|TRBJ1-3
ASSQDLILSGNTIY